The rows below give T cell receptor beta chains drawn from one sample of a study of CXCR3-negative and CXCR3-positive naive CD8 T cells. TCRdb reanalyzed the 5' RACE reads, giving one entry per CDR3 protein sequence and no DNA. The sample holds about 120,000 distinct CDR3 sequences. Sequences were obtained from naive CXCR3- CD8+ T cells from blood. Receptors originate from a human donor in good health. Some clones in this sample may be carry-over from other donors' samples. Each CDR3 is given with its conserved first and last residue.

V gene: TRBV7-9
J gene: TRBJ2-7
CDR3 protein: CASGDAPAVEQYF

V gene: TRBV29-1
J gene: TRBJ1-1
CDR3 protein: CSVDGLNTEAFF

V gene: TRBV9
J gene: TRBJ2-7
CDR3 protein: CASSVGGAPTYEQYF

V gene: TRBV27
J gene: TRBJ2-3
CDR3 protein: CASSLLGPATDTQYF

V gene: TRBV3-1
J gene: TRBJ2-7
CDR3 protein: CASSQGTWGAQYF

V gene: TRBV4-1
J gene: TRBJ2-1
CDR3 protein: CASSQVASEQFF

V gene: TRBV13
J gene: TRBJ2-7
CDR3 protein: CASSLGARAEQYF

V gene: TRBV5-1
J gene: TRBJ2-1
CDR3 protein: CASSLIPGQGVDNEQFF

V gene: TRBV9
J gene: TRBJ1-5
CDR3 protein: CASSSDSVNQPQHF

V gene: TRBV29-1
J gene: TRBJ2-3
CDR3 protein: CSVVFASTDTQYF

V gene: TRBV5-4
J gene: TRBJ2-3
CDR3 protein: CASSPRMGTFTDTQYF

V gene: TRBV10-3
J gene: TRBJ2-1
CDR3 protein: CAISELATRGYNEQFF

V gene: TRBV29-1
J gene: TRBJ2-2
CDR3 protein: CSVYPSLISEGPTGELFF

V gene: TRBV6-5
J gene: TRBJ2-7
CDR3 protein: CASSPGTSGNEQYF

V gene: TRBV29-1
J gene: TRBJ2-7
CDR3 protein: CSVVTGGTFLF

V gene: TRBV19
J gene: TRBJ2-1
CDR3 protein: CASSFGLGRAVTYNEQFF

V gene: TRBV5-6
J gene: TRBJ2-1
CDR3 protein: CASIPGGIGPDPEQFF

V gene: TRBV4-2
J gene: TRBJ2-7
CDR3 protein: CASSQESSGVYEQYF

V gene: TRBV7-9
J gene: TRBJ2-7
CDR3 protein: CASSSQGGTGVYEQYF

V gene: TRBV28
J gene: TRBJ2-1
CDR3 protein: CASSHPMNSARDRPYNEQFF

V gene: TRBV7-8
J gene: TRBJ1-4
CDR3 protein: CASSLGASLGSEKLFF

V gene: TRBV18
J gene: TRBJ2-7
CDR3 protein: CASSPDTSYEQYF

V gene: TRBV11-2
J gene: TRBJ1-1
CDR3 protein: CASSSRGPMSWNTEAFF

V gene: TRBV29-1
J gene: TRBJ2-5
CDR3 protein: CSVYVGAGGFETQYF

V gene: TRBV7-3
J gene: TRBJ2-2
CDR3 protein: CASRPGLANTGELFF

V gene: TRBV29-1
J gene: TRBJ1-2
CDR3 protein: CSDGTAYGYTF

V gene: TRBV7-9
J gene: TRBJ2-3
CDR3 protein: CASSFPGTGGPDTQYF

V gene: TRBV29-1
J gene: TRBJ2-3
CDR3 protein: CSVEQGGTTDTQYF